Included here is one TCR beta chain sequence, with context. The antigen is unknown. The entry originates in a study of a mutant IDH1 vaccine in newly diagnosed glioma. The overall study: Vaccination was launched 4-6 weeks after radiotherapy alone, or with temozolomide cycles. Earlier therapy was either radiotherapy, temozolomide, or both, and most got both. Participants attended visit V12, the safety follow-up, at week 35, and then attended visit V13 at week 47.

The time point denotes: week 35, safety follow-up. Topical imiquimod accompanied each vaccine dose, which consisted of 300 ug of mutant IDH1 20-mer peptide. TCRdb's table, derived via immunoSEQ multiplex PCR, lists solely in-frame clones and lacks some. The table has 40,000 to 45,000 clones, under 90% seen once; the top ten hold approximately 4.7%. The germline CDR1 and CDR2 sequences are ENHRY and SYGVKD. The CDR3 length is 16 residues. V was shortened by 2 bases and J by 4 bases, with 17 bases between the two germline ends. This clonotype was sampled from a middle-aged woman with glioma. Some clones in this sample may be carry-over from other donors' samples. The sample consisted of PBMCs, taken from a glioma patient whose treatment included an IDH1 peptide vaccine. The chain couples TRBV10-3 to TRBJ2-5; maybe TRBD2 (6 bases). CDR3 residues: CAISEPEGRGRETQYF. The CDR3 DNA reads as TGTGCCATCAGTGAGCCGGAGGGTAGAGGTCGAGAGACCCAGTACTTC.